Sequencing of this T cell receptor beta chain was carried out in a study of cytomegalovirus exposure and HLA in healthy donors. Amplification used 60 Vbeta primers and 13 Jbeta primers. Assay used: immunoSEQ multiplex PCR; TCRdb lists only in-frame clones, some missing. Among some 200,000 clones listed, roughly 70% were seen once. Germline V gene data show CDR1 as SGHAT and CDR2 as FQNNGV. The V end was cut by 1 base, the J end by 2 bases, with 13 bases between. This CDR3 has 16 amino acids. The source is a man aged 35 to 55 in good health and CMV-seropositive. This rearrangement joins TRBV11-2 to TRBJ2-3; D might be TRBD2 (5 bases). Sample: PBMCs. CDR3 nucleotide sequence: TGTGCCAGCAGCTTAGCCGGAGGTTGGGACACAGATACGCAGTATTTT. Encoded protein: CASSLAGGWDTDTQYF.